The T cell receptor (beta chain) under discussion was sequenced for a study of PD-L1 blockade in urothelial cancer. Study summary: Bladder-origin urothelial cancer in males covered about 90% of the roughly 30 patients. Blood samples had a median of 141,255 T cells. Study results and caveats: Pretreatment blood TCR clonality under the median forecast improved survival.

On this clone itself: Its antigen is undetermined.

Only in-frame clones appear in the TCRdb table, and some are missing; sequencing was by immunoSEQ multiplex PCR. The sample yields tens of thousands of clones, 88% seen once. This CDR3 comprises 15 residues. V shed 4 bases, J shed 2 bases, and the junction held 5 bases outside the gene matches. Per the germline V gene, CDR1 is KGHSY and CDR2 is FQNENV. As for time point: peripheral blood 6 weeks after treatment start. This sequence was found in a man in his 60s with urothelial cancer. The starting material was PBMCs, obtained around atezolizumab (anti-PD-L1) treatment. V gene TRBV16 combines with J gene TRBJ2-1; 7 bases align to TRBD1. In DNA, the CDR3 is TGTGCCAGCAGCCCCTCGACAGGGACCTACAATGAGCAGTTCTTC. Residues: CASSPSTGTYNEQFF.